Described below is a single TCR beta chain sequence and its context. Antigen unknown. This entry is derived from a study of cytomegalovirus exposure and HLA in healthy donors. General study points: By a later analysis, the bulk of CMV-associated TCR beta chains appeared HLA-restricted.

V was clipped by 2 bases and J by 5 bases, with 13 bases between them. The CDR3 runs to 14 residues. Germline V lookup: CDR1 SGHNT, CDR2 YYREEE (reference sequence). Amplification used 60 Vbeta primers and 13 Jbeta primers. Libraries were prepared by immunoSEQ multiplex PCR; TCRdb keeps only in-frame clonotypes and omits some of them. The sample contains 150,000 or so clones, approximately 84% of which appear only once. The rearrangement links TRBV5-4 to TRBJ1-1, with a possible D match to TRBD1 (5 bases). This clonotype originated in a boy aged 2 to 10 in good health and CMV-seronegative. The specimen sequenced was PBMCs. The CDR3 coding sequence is TGTGCCAGCAGCTTCTTGGGGGAGGCGACTGAAGCTTTCTTT. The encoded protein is CASSFLGEATEAFF.